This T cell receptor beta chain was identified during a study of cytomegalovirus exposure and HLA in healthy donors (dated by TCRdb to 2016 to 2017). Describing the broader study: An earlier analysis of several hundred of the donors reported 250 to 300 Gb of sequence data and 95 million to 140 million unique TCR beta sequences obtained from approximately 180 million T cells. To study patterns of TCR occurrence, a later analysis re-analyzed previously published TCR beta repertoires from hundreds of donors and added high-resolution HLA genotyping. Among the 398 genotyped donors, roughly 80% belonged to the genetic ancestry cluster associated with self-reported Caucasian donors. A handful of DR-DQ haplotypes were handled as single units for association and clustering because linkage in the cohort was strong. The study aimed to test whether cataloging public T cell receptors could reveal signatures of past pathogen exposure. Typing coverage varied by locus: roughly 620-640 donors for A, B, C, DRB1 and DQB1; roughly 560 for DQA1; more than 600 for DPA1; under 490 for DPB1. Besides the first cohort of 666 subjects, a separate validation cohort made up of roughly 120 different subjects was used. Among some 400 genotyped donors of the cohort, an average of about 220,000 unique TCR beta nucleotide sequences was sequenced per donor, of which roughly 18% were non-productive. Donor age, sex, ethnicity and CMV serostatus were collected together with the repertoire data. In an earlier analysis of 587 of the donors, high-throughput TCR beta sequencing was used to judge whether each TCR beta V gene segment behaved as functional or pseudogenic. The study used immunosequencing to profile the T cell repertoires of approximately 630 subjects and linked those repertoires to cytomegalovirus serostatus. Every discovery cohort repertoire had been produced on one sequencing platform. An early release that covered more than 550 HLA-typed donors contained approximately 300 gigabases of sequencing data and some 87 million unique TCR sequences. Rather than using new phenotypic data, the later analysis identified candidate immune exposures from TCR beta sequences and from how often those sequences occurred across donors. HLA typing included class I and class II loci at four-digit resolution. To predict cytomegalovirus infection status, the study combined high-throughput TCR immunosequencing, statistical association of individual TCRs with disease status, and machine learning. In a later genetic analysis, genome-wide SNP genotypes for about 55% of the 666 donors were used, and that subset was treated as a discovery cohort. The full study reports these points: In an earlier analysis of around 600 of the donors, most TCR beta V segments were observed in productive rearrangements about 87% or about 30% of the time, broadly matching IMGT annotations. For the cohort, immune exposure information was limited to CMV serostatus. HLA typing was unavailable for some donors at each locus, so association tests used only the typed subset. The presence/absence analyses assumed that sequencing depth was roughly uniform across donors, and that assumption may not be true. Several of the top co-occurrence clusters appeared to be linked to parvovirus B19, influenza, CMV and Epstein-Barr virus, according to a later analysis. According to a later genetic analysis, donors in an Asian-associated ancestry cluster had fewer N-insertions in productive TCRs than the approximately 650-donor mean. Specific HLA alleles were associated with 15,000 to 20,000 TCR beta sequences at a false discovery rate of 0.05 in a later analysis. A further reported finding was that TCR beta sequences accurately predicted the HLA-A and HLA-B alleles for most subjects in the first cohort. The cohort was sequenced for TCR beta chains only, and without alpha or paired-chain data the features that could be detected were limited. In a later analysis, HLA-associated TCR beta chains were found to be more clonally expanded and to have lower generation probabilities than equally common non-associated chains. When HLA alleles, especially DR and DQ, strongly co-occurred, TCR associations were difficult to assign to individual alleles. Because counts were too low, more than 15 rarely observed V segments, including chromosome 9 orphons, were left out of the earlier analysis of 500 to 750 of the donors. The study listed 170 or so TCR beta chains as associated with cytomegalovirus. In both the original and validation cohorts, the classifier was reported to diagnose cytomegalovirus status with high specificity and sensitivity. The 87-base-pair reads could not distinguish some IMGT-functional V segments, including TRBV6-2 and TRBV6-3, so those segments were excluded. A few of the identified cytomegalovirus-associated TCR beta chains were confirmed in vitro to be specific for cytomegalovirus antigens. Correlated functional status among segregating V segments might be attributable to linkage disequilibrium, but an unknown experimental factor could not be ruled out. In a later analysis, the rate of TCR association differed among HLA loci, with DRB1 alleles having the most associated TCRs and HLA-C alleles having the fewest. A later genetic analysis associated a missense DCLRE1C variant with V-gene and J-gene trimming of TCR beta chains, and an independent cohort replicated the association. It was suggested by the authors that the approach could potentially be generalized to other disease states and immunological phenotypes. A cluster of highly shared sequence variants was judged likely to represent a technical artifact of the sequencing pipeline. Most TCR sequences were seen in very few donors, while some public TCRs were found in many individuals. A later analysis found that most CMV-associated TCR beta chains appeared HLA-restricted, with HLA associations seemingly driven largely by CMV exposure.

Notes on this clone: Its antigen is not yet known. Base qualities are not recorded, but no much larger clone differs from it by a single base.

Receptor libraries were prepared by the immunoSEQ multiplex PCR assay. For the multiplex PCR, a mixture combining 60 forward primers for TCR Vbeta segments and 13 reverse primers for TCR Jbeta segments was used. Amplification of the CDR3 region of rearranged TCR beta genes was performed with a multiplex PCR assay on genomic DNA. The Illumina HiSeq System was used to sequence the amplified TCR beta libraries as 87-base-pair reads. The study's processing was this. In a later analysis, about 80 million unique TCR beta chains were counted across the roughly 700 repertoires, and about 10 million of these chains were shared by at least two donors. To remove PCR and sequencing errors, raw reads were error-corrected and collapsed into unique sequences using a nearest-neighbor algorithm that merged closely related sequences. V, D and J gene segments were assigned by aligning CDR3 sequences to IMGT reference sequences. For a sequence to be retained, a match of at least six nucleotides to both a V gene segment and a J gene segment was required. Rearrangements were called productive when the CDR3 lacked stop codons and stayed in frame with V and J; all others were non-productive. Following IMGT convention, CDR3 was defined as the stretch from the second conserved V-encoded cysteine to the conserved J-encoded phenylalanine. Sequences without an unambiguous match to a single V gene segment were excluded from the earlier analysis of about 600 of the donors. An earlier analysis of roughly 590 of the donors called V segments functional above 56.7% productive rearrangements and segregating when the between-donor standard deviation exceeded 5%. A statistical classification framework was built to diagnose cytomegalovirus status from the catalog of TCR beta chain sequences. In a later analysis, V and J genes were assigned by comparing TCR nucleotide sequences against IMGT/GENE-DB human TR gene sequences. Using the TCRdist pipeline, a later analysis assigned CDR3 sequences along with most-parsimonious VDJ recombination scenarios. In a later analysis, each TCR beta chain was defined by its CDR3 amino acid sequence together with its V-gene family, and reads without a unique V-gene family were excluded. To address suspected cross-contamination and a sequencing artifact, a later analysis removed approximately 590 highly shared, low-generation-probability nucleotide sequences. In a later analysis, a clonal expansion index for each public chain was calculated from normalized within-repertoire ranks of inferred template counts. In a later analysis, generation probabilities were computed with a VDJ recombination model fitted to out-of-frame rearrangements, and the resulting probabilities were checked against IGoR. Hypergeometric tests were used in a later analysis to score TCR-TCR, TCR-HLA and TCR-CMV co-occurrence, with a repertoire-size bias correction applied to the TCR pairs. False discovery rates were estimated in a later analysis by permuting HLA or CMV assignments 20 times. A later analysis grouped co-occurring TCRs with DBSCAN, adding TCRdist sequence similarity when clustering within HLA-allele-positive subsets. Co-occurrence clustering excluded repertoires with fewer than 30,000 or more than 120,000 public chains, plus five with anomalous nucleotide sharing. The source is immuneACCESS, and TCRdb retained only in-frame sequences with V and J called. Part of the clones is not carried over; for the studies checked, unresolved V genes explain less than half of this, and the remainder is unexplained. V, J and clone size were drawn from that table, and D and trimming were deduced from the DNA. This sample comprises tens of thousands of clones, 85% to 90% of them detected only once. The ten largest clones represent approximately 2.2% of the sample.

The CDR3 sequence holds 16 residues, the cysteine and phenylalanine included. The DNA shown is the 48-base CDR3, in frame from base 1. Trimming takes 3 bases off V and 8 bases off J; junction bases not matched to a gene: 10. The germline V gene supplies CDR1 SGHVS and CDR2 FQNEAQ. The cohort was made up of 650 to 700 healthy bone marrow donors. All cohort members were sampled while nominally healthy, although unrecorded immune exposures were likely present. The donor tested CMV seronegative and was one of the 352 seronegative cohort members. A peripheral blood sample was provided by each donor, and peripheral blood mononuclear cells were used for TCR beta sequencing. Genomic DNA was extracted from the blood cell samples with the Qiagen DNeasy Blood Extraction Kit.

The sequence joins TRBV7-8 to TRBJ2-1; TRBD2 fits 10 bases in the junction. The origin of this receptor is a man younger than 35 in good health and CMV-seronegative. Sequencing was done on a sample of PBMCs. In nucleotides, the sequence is TGTGCCAGCAGCTTCCAGAATAGCGGGGGGAGCTATGAGCAGTTCTTC. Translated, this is CASSFQNSGGSYEQFF.